This TCR beta chain was sequenced in a study (TCRdb year 2016). About the full investigation: The origins of HIV persistence were investigated in individuals who naturally controlled HIV infection.

The method behind the library was 5' RACE. The sequencing machine was an Illumina HiSeq 2000. The public reads were reprocessed in TCRdb via fastp at Q25 and MiXCR, keeping in-frame beta chains. Identical CDR3 protein sequences are pooled into one entry, listed with their most common genes and DNA. The sample records about 280 distinct CDR3 sequences, around 9.9% of which are singletons. Jointly, the top ten make up approximately 58% of the sample. The CDR3 runs 14 residues from the cysteine to the phenylalanine. Only the CDR3 part of the read is kept: 42 bases, read in frame from the first base. Trimming removed 0 bases from V and 7 bases from J, leaving 10 bases between the germline ends. CDR1 and CDR2 are read off the germline V gene (reference sequence) as GTSNPN and SVGIG. This clonotype was found a few times. Its antigen is not yet known. Within one base of it there is no much larger clone, and no base qualities were kept.

Input material: effector memory T cells from blood PBMCs. Reading the label with the study, this specimen's cell subset or site is: effector memory CD4+ T cells. The sequence was obtained from a male donor with HIV. The rearranged chain carries TRBV30 and TRBJ1-6, with no confident D gene call. The CDR3 reads CAWSVGQRNSPLHF. The DNA reads TGTGCCTGGAGTGTTGGCCAACGCAATTCACCCCTCCACTTT.